This T cell receptor (beta chain) derives from a study of shared clonotypes between healthy human individuals. As for the study in general: The composition of the donors was a couple of women and a few men aged 18 to 49.

Some clones are missing from TCRdb's copy, which holds only in-frame ones; the method was immunoSEQ multiplex PCR. This table has some 2.1 million clones, 90% to 95% appearing once. V dropped 6 bases and J dropped 1 base, with 6 bases sitting between them. This CDR3 is 12 amino acids long. Germline CDR1 SNHLY, CDR2 FYNNEI. The sequenced material came from naive CD4+ T cells sorted from blood. Subset reported: CD45RA+ positively selected. This chain connects TRBV2 to TRBJ2-5, with D possibly being TRBD2 (5 bases). The receptor was isolated from a young man in good health. The CDR3 protein is CASRGAQETQYF. CDR3 in DNA: TGTGCCAGCAGGGGAGCCCAAGAGACCCAGTACTTC.